This T cell receptor beta chain stems from a study of regulatory T cells. The germline V and J ends were trimmed by 7 bases and 4 bases, with 19 bases remaining between them. Per the germline V gene, CDR1 is MNHNS and CDR2 is SASEGT. The CDR3 spans 15 residues. Overall study findings and caveats: In CD3G-deficient patients, conventional CD4+ T cells were enriched for hydrophobic CDR3 residues at positions 6 and 7. In patients, unique TRB V-J pairs were restricted and V/J usage skewed, especially in Tregs.

The PCR used 52 TRBV and 13 TRBJ primers. Only in-frame clones appear in the TCRdb table, and some are missing; sequencing was by immunoSEQ multiplex PCR. In the table there are more than 15,000 clones, 75% to 85% of which are singletons. Concerning this clone: The antigen is undetermined.

The sequenced sample was conventional CD4+ T cells sorted from blood. V and J are TRBV6-1 and TRBJ1-1; D might be TRBD1 (6 bases). The TCR sequence derives from a person aged 30 to 40 with CD3G deficiency. In DNA, the CDR3 is TGTGCCAGCACCCCCCGAAGGGGGGTGGGCACTGAAGCTTTCTTT. Amino acids: CASTPRRGVGTEAFF.